This TCR beta chain was identified during a study of blood T cell repertoires in COVID-19. Study in general: Samples of COVID-19 (acute and convalescent) were obtained from the United States, Italy and Spain.

The CDR3 consists of 14 residues. The V gene lost 6 bases and the J gene lost 2 bases, with 13 bases spanning the gap. Per the germline V gene, CDR1 is MNHEY and CDR2 is SVGAGI. Profiled with immunoSEQ multiplex PCR; TCRdb holds only in-frame clones, not every one. The data contain more than 45,000 clones, about 90% of them singletons. This receptor was identified in a human donor in a cohort sampled during active COVID-19. The chain carries TRBV6-5 and TRBJ2-5; a weak D match, TRBD1 (6 bases). The sample was peripheral blood. The CDR3 protein is CASRGTGQQETQYF. In nucleotides, the CDR3 is TGTGCCAGCAGGGGAACAGGGCAGCAAGAGACCCAGTACTTC.